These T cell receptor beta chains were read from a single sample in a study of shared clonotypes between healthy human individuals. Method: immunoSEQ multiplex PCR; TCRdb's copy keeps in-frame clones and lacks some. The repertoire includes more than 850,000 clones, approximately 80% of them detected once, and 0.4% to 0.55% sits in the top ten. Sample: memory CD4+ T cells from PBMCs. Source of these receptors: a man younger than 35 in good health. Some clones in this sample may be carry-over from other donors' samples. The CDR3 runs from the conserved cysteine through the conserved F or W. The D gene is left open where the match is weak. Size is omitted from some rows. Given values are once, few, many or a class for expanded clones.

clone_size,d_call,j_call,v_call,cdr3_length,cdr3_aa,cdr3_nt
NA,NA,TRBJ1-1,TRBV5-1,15,CASSSEGLGATEAFF,TGCGCCAGCAGCTCGGAGGGACTTGGCGCCACTGAAGCTTTCTTT
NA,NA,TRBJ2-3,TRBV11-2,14,CASSFGRGADTQYF,TGTGCCAGCAGCTTCGGAAGGGGGGCAGATACGCAGTATTTT
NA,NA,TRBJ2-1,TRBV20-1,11,CSARGLASSFF,TGCAGTGCTAGAGGGCTAGCGTCGTCGTTCTTC
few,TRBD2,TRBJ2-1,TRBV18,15,CASSPGLAGDGEQFF,TGTGCCAGCTCACCAGGGCTAGCGGGAGACGGTGAGCAGTTCTTC
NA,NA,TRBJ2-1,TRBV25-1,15,CASSALGTRYNEQFF,TGTGCCAGCAGTGCCCTCGGGACAAGGTACAATGAGCAGTTCTTC
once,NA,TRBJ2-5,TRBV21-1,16,CASTVTSGSIRETQYF,TGTGCCAGCACCGTAACTAGCGGGAGTATAAGGGAGACCCAGTACTTC
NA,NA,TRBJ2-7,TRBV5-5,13,CASRTGSSYEQYF,TGTGCCAGCAGAACAGGGAGTTCCTACGAGCAGTACTTC
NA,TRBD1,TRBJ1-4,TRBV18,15,CASSPRTGVGEKLFF,TGTGCCAGCTCCCCGAGGACAGGGGTGGGTGAAAAACTGTTTTTT
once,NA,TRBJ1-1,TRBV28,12,CASSLSSTEAFF,TGTGCCAGCAGTTTATCCAGCACTGAAGCTTTCTTT
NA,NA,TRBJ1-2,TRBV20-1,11,CSVKAPWGYTF,TGCAGTGTCAAGGCACCCTGGGGCTACACCTTC
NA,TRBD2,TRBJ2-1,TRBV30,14,CAWTSSGSWNEQFF,TGTGCCTGGACATCTAGCGGGAGTTGGAATGAGCAGTTCTTC
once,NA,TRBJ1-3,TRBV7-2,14,CASSFSGGEGTIYF,TGTGCCAGCAGCTTTTCGGGGGGCGAGGGGACCATATATTTT
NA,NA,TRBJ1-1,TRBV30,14,CAWSVKVMNTEAFF,TGTGCCTGGAGTGTCAAAGTGATGAACACTGAAGCTTTCTTT
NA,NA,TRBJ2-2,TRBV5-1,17,CASSSGSGGSVTGELFF,TGCGCCAGCAGCTCCGGGTCGGGGGGCAGTGTCACCGGGGAGCTGTTTTTT
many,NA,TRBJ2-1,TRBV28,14,CASSLFSSYNEQFF,TGTGCCAGCAGTTTATTTAGCTCCTACAATGAGCAGTTCTTC
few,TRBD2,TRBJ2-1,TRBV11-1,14,CASSLVAGNNEQFF,TGTGCCAGCAGCTTAGTAGCGGGAAACAATGAGCAGTTCTTC
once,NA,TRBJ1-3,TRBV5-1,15,CASSLISGSGNTIYF,TGCGCCAGCAGCTTGATTTCTGGATCTGGAAACACCATATATTTT
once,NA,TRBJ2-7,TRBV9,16,CASSVGSSVISYEQYF,TGTGCCAGCAGCGTAGGGAGTAGCGTGATCTCCTACGAGCAGTACTTC
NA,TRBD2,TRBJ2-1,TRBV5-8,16,CASSVKTSGAYNEQFF,TGTGCCAGCAGCGTGAAAACTAGCGGAGCTTACAATGAGCAGTTCTTC
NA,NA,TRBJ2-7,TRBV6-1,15,CASRFVGASPYEQYF,TGTGCCAGCAGGTTCGTCGGGGCAAGCCCCTACGAGCAGTACTTC
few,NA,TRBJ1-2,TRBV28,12,CASSLRQYGYTF,TGTGCCAGCAGTTTAAGGCAGTACGGCTACACCTTC
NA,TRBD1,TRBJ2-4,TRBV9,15,CASSERPGQKNIQYF,TGTGCCAGCAGCGAGAGGCCGGGACAGAAAAACATTCAGTACTTC
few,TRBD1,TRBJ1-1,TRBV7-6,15,CASSLASRGRTEAFF,TGTGCCAGCAGCTTAGCGTCCAGGGGGCGTACTGAAGCTTTCTTT
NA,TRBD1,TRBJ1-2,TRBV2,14,CASSLTGQNYGYTF,TGTGCCAGCAGCTTGACAGGGCAGAACTATGGCTACACCTTC
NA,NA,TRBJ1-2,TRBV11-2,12,CASSLARAGYTF,TGTGCCAGCAGCTTAGCTAGGGCGGGCTACACCTTC